This T cell receptor (beta chain) was sequenced for a study of shared clonotypes between healthy human individuals. Study-wide results and limits: Among the subsets, naive ones generally showed larger estimated richness than memory ones.

Germline loops: CDR1 SGDLS, CDR2 YYNGEE. This CDR3 region has 16 residues. V was cut by 2 bases and J by 7 bases, with 19 bases left in between. Profiled with immunoSEQ multiplex PCR; TCRdb holds only in-frame clones, not every one. Here the sample spans fewer than 850,000 clones, 90% being singletons. About this clone itself: The antigen is not known.

Sequencing was performed on memory CD8+ T cells from PBMCs. Subset here: CD45RO+ cells pooled with CCR7-negative TemRA cells. V is TRBV9 and J is TRBJ2-1; D might be TRBD2 (7 bases). The receptor was derived from a man younger than 35 in good health. Some clones in this sample may be carry-over from other donors' samples. The CDR3: CASSVSTRGGGNEQFF. The CDR3 bases are TGTGCCAGCAGCGTCAGTACCCGGGGAGGGGGGAATGAGCAGTTCTTC.